This T cell receptor (beta chain) was identified during a study of blood T cell repertoires in COVID-19 (dated by TCRdb to the early 2020s). For the study in its entirety: The collaborator samples originated in the United States, Italy and Spain and spanned the acute and convalescent phases of COVID-19. A freely available public database, intended as a resource for researchers studying the immune response to SARS-CoV-2, is where the repertoires were released. The material from the prospective study consisted of cDNA or gDNA derived from T cells, B-cell-depleted T cells, or PBMCs. Deeply sampled blood TCRbeta repertoires from subjects exposed to, actively infected with, or recovered from COVID-19 were included in the dataset. Sample metadata almost always included a de-identified subject ID, COVID-19 status, age in years and sex. Samples came from the ongoing ImmuneRACE study (first 160 participants) plus 1,254 subjects from 6 global collaborators. HLA class I and class II types, where available, came from metadata supplied by the sample provider rather than from assay-based typing. Results and caveats for the whole study, not just this receptor: The amount of clinical and demographic metadata varied by source and participant and was provided uncurated.

Germline trimming amounts to 4 bases on V and 6 bases on J, with 11 as the count of junction bases outside the gene matches. The CDR3 sequence holds 14 residues, the cysteine and phenylalanine included. Here the CDR3 DNA is all that survives: 42 bases in frame from base 1. The germline V gene yields SQVTM for CDR1 and ANQGSEA for CDR2. The immunoSEQ Assay, a bias-controlled multiplex PCR, was used to amplify TCRbeta CDR3 regions from genomic DNA. On the authors' methods: The number of nucleated cells in each sample was estimated from the amplification of reference gene primers within the assay. Sequence reads were collapsed and filtered to measure the absolute abundance of every unique TCRbeta CDR3 rearrangement. For each sample, productive Simpson clonality was calculated as the square root of Simpson's diversity index across productive rearrangements. As stored in TCRdb, this immuneACCESS dataset retains in-frame rearrangements with V and J assigned. A fraction of the clones does not appear; measured against another copy, unresolved V genes explain less than half of the discrepancy, and the remainder lacks a known reason. V and J calls and clone size are as listed in that table; D and trimming were resolved from the DNA. The sample table shows 210,000 or so clones, and approximately 80% are seen once. Of the sample, about 2% falls within the top ten clones.

Enrolling through a virtual design, the prospective study's participants ranged in age from roughly 18 to 89 years and lived across 24 United States geographic areas. In the prospective study, participants were assigned to cohorts based on the clinical history participants reported in a screening survey and a study questionnaire. ImmuneRACE Cohort 3 recovered participants were defined by two consecutive negative NP/OP PCR tests, healthcare professional clearance, or symptom resolution. Each participant in the prospective study had whole blood, serum and a nasopharyngeal or oropharyngeal swab collected by mobile phlebotomists. Additional blood draws and questionnaires over an approximately 2-month period could optionally be provided by prospective study participants. Prospective study blood samples were shipped either frozen or at room temperature before DNA extraction. With regard to this clone: Its cognate antigen has yet to be identified. No base qualities exist here, and no much larger clone lies one base off it.

The origin of this receptor is a man in his sixties who had recovered from COVID-19. This sequence uses TRBV29-1 and TRBJ2-7, with TRBD1 matching 8 junction bases. Material for sequencing was PBMCs or T cells enriched from blood (not recorded which). The CDR3 loop reads CSVVMGQARGEQYF. The DNA reads TGCAGCGTTGTGATGGGACAGGCACGGGGCGAGCAGTACTTC.